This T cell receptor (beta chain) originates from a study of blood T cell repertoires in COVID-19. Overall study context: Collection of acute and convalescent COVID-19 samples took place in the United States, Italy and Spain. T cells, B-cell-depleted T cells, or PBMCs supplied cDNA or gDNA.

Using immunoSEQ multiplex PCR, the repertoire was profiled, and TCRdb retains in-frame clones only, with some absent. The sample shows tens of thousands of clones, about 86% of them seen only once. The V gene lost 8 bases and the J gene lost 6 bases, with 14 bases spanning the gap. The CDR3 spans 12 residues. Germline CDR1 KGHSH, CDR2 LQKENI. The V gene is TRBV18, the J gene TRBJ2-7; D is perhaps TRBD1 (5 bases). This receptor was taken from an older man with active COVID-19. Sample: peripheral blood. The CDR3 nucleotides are TGTGCCAGCACCCTTCAGGGTTTCGAGCAGTACTTC. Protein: CASTLQGFEQYF.